This entry lists 21 T cell receptor beta chains sequenced from one sample in a study of OX40 agonist ivuxolimab in advanced cancers. The repertoire was sequenced with immunoSEQ multiplex PCR; TCRdb's copy has only in-frame clones and lacks some. The data show approximately 130,000 clones, approximately 94% seen once. Sequences were derived from CD4+ or CD8+ T cells sorted from blood, sampled in a trial of the OX40 agonist ivuxolimab. The receptors were sampled from an adult with an advanced solid tumor such as melanoma, head and neck, liver or kidney cancer.

This clone was seen once. V is TRBV7-9 and J is TRBJ2-1, with D maybe TRBD2 (6 bases). Germline V CDR1 and CDR2: SEHNR, FQNEAQ (reference sequence). V was pared by 5 bases and J by 4 bases, with 21 bases between. The CDR3 extends over 17 amino acids. For the CDR3, the DNA is TGTGCCAGCAGCGCCCCCGGGGGAGAACGCGGGTACAATGAGCAGTTCTTC. Translation: CASSAPGGERGYNEQFF.

This chain links TRBV11-2 with TRBJ2-2, with 13 positions matching TRBD2. The CDR3 covers 16 residues. Looked up from germline, CDR1 is SGHAT and CDR2 is FQNNGV. V shed 5 bases and J 5 bases; nucleotides not matched to a gene: 5. The CDR3 here is CASSIGLAGVTGELFF. The CDR3 DNA is TGTGCCAGCAGCATTGGACTAGCGGGGGTTACCGGGGAGCTGTTTTTT. Full variable domain (outside the CDR3, taken from reference TRBV11-2 and TRBJ2-2): EAGVAQSPRYKIIEKRQSVAFWCNPISGHATLYWYQQILGQGPKLLIQFQNNGVVDDSQLPKDRFSAERLKGVDSTLKIQPAKLEDSAVYLCASSIGLAGVTGELFFGEGSRLTVL.

The chain is built from TRBV5-1 and TRBJ2-5, with 10 bases aligning to TRBD1. Germline CDR1 is SGHRS and CDR2 is YFSETQ. The CDR3 has 15 amino acids. J lost 5 bases, V lost 3 bases, and 7 bases had no gene match. CDR3 sequence reads: CASSSDRGQVETQYF. The CDR3 DNA is TGCGCCAGCAGCTCCGACAGGGGGCAGGTGGAGACCCAGTACTTC.

Only one count was recorded for this clone. This chain uses TRBV10-3 with TRBJ2-5; TRBD1 matches at 9 bases. The J call is doubtful: the DNA matches TRBJ2-7 better. The germline gives CDR1 ENHRY, CDR2 SYGVKD. This CDR3 region has 17 residues. The CDR3: CAISPGTGISLDDEQYF. The CDR3 DNA reads TGTGCCATCAGTCCCGGGACAGGGATAAGTCTCGATGACGAGCAGTACTTC.

The V and J genes are TRBV18 and TRBJ2-7, with 15 bases aligning to TRBD2. Looked up from germline, CDR1 is KGHSH and CDR2 is LQKENI. V was pared by 3 bases and J by 5 bases, with 8 bases of the junction left unmatched. The CDR3 contains 17 residues. CDR3 loop: CASSPFGLAGGPDEQYF. In DNA, the CDR3 is TGTGCCAGCTCACCCTTCGGACTAGCGGGAGGGCCTGACGAGCAGTACTTC.

The chain carries TRBV5-4 and TRBJ2-7; the D gene could be TRBD1 or TRBD2 (5 bases each). This CDR3 has 15 amino acids. Germline V lookup: CDR1 SGHNT, CDR2 YYREEE (reference sequence). The V end lost 4 bases, the J end lost 2 bases, and 16 bases lay between the germline ends. CDR3 protein: CASSPGHGGAYEQYF. CDR3 DNA: TGTGCCAGCAGCCCCGGGCATGGGGGAGCCTACGAGCAGTACTTC.

The V gene is TRBV7-2, the J gene TRBJ1-6; D is undetermined. The germline V gene has CDR1 SGHTA and CDR2 FQGNSA. V was cut by 4 bases and J by 7 bases, with 11 bases left in between. The CDR3 is made up of 14 amino acids. The CDR3 region is CASSWTDGNSPLHF. The CDR3 nucleotides are TGTGCCAGCAGCTGGACCGATGGGAATTCACCCCTCCACTTT. Combining the CDR3 with reference TRBV7-2 and TRBJ1-6 gives the whole variable domain GAGVSQSPSNKVTEKGKDVELRCDPISGHTALYWYRQSLGQGLEFLIYFQGNSAPDKSGLPSDRFSAERTGGSVSTLTIQRTQQEDSAVYLCASSWTDGNSPLHFGNGTRLTVT.

The chain uses TRBV5-6 and TRBJ2-7; the D gene could be TRBD1 or TRBD2 (5 bases each). The CDR3 is made up of 15 amino acids. Germline CDR1 and CDR2: SGHDT and YYEEEE. The ends were cut back, 4 bases at V and 5 bases at J, with 19 bases in the middle. The CDR3 loop reads CASSELGVLAHEQYF. The CDR3 DNA reads as TGTGCCAGCAGCGAACTAGGGGTACTCGCCCACGAGCAGTACTTC.

This clone occurred once. The chain joins TRBV18 to TRBJ2-7; D may be TRBD1 or TRBD2 (5 bases each). Germline CDR1 reads KGHSH; CDR2 reads LQKENI. CDR3 length: 14 residues. The V end lost 6 bases, the J end lost 2 bases, and 14 bases lay between the germline ends. DNA of the CDR3: TGTGCCAGCTCGGTCGGGACGGAAACCTACGAGCAGTACTTC. Its protein product is CASSVGTETYEQYF.

The chain has TRBV7-9 and TRBJ2-5; 7 bases match TRBD2. The CDR3 is 17 amino acids. V shed 1 base and J 0 bases; nucleotides not matched to a gene: 8. Germline CDR1 SEHNR, CDR2 FQNEAQ (reference sequence). The CDR3 protein is CASSLVAASGYQETQYF. The DNA for the CDR3 is TGTGCCAGCAGCTTAGTTGCAGCTAGCGGATACCAAGAGACCCAGTACTTC.

This clone was seen only a few times. CDR3 loop: CASSSRDRETQYF. CDR3 nucleotide sequence: TGTGCCAGCAGCTCCCGGGACAGAGAGACCCAGTACTTC. The chain uses TRBV7-8 and TRBJ2-5; TRBD1 aligns across 7 bases. This CDR3 contains 13 residues. Trimming at V came to 4 bases and at J to 4 bases, leaving 3 bases not matched to a gene. From germline, CDR1 is SGHVS and CDR2 FQNEAQ.

The CDR3 reads CASSQEGDSNYGYTF. Here the CDR3 DNA reads TGTGCCAGCAGCCAAGAAGGGGACAGTAACTATGGCTACACCTTC. This chain uses TRBV4-2 with TRBJ1-2, with 7 positions matching TRBD1. The germline V gene has CDR1 LGHNA and CDR2 YNFKEQ. CDR3 length: 15 amino acids. Losses at the gene ends were 0 bases for V and 1 base for J; bases not matched to a gene: 2.

CDR3 bases: TGTGCCAGCAGTTTAACGGGGGCTTGGAGCAATCAGCCCCAGCATTTT. This sequence encodes CASSLTGAWSNQPQHF. J is TRBJ1-5 and V is TRBV27; tentative D call: TRBD1 (6 bases). Trimming removed 2 bases from V and 1 base from J, with 12 bases in between. Germline V gene sequence: CDR1 MNHEY, CDR2 SMNVEV (reference sequence). The length of the CDR3 is 16 residues.

J is TRBJ2-7 and V is TRBV9; 10 nucleotides align to TRBD2. With V trimmed by 0 bases and J by 3 bases, 3 bases remained unmatched. The CDR3 is made up of 15 amino acids. Per germline, CDR1 SGDLS and CDR2 YYNGEE. The chain's CDR3 is CASSVEASGSYEQYF. The CDR3, as DNA: TGTGCCAGCAGCGTAGAGGCTAGCGGGAGCTACGAGCAGTACTTC.

This sequence joins TRBV28 and TRBJ2-7; D might be TRBD2 (6 bases). Between the trimmed V and J ends, which lost 6 bases and 6 bases, there was a span of 27 bases. CDR1 and CDR2 from the germline V gene are MDHEN and SYDVKM. The CDR3 is 17 amino acids. CDR3 bases: TGTGCCAGCAGCCAAGCGGCCCGGGACTGGGGCCGACGCGAGCAGTACTTC. It translates to CASSQAARDWGRREQYF.

The chain links TRBV6-5 to TRBJ2-4, with D maybe TRBD2 (5 bases). The ends were cut back, 7 bases at V and 0 bases at J, with 10 bases in the middle. Germline values: CDR1 MNHEY, CDR2 SVGAGI. This CDR3 spans 14 amino acids. CDR3 sequence: CASTGVLAKNIQYF. The CDR3 bases are TGTGCCAGCACCGGGGTACTAGCCAAAAACATTCAGTACTTC.

The genes are TRBV7-9 and TRBJ1-1, with TRBD1 matching 9 bases. The CDR3 runs 14 residues. Germline CDR1 is SEHNR and CDR2 is FQNEAQ (reference sequence). The V segment lost 1 base and the J segment 3 bases; nucleotides outside the gene matches: 0. The chain's CDR3 is CASSLGTGDTEAFF. The CDR3 bases are TGTGCCAGCAGCTTAGGGACAGGGGACACTGAAGCTTTCTTT.

V and J are TRBV4-3 and TRBJ2-2; D ambiguous. Germline CDR1 reads LGHNA; CDR2 reads YSLEER. The CDR3 consists of 15 residues. V shed 0 bases and J shed 4 bases, with 9 bases lying between them. The CDR3 nucleotides are TGCGCCAGCAGCCAAGAAGTCCACAGCACCGGGGAGCTGTTTTTT. Residues: CASSQEVHSTGELFF.

The chain links TRBV9 to TRBJ2-1, with 14 nucleotides matching TRBD2. After removal of 1 base from V and 6 bases from J, the junction contained 3 bases not matched to a gene. This CDR3 region has 16 residues. Germline V CDR1 and CDR2: SGDLS, YYNGEE. DNA for the CDR3: TGTGCCAGCAGCGTACCGGGACTAGCGGGAGTCAATGAGCAGTTCTTC. Its protein is CASSVPGLAGVNEQFF.

The chain carries TRBV25-1 and TRBJ2-1, with D tentatively TRBD2 (5 bases). The CDR3 is 11 residues long. The V and J ends lost 8 bases and 8 bases respectively, with 10 bases between them. CDR1 is MGHDK and CDR2 is SYGVNS in the germline V gene. Here the CDR3 reads CASGRRDEQFF. The CDR3 nucleotides read TGTGCCAGCGGGAGACGGGATGAGCAGTTCTTC.

In this sample, this clone turned up once. The gene calls are TRBV6-1 and TRBJ2-1; 7 nucleotides align to TRBD2. The CDR3 runs to 12 residues. After removal of 6 bases from V and 10 bases from J, the junction contained 6 bases not matched to a gene. Germline values: CDR1 MNHNS, CDR2 SASEGT. CDR3 protein: CASRRAGIEQFF. The CDR3 DNA reads as TGTGCCAGCAGGAGAGCGGGGATCGAGCAGTTCTTC.